These 25 T cell receptor beta chains originate from one sample sequenced in a study of T cell responses to AZD1222 COVID-19 vaccine. Some clones are missing from TCRdb's copy, which holds only in-frame ones; the method was immunoSEQ multiplex PCR. The sample includes 100,000 to 150,000 clones, roughly 87% of them seen just once. Sequencing used peripheral blood, obtained on day 0 of AZD1222 vaccination. These receptors were collected from an adult in good health.

The CDR3 is CASYGRSGEAFF. CDR3 nucleotides: TGTGCCAGCTACGGGAGGAGCGGGGAAGCTTTCTTT. The J gene is TRBJ1-1, the V gene TRBV12-3 or TRBV12-4; D is unresolved. CDR3 size: 12 residues. V was trimmed by 8 bases and J by 8 bases, leaving 15 bases between them.

The gene calls are TRBV9 and TRBJ1-6, with D hard to call. The CDR3 has 14 residues. The V gene lost 4 bases and the J gene lost 10 bases, with 15 bases spanning the gap. Germline V gene lookup returns CDR1 SGDLS and CDR2 YYNGEE. CDR3 in amino acids: CASSSRRDISPLHF. Here the CDR3 DNA reads TGTGCCAGCAGCTCACGCCGGGATATCTCACCCCTCCACTTT.

The chain carries TRBV9 and TRBJ1-2, with TRBD1 matching 7 bases. Germline CDR1 reads SGDLS; CDR2 reads YYNGEE. Trimming took 4 bases from V and 3 from J; bases not matched to a gene: 12. This CDR3 has 16 amino acids. The CDR3 DNA reads TGTGCCAGCAGCTTCTCTAAACGAACAGGGGACTATGGCTACACCTTC. It yields the protein CASSFSKRTGDYGYTF.

The DNA for the CDR3 is TGTGCCAGCAGCTTAGGGCAGGGGACTGGAAACACCATATATTTT. Encoded protein: CASSLGQGTGNTIYF. The chain combines TRBV7-6 with TRBJ1-3, with a weak D call TRBD1 (6 bases). The germline CDR1 and CDR2 sequences are SGHVS and FNYEAQ. The ends were cut back, 1 base at V and 2 bases at J, with 9 bases in the middle. The CDR3 has 15 amino acids.

The gene calls are TRBV19 and TRBJ1-2, with D possibly TRBD1 on 5 matching bases. Germline lookup yields CDR1 LNHDA and CDR2 SQIVND (reference sequence). Deletions cut 5 bases from V and 7 bases from J, with 20 bases between. There are 15 residues in the CDR3. CDR3 loop: CASSQNRNPYGGYTF. The CDR3 DNA reads as TGTGCCAGTAGTCAAAACAGGAACCCATATGGTGGCTACACCTTC.

V gene TRBV5-4 combines with J gene TRBJ2-3; the D is unclear. Germline CDR1 and CDR2: SGHNT and YYREEE (reference sequence). This CDR3 has 15 residues. Trimming took off 4 bases at V and 2 bases at J, with 14 bases between the two ends. The CDR3 sequence is CASSPPPSNTDTQYF. Written as DNA, the CDR3 is TGTGCCAGCAGCCCCCCCCCTTCCAACACAGATACGCAGTATTTT.

The chain uses TRBV4-3 and TRBJ2-3; 9 bases fit TRBD2. V dropped 0 bases and J dropped 2; count of bases not matched to a gene: 3. CDR3 size: 16 residues. From germline, CDR1 is LGHNA and CDR2 YSLEER. The CDR3 DNA is TGCGCCAGCAGCCAAGAGGTAGCGGGGGACACAGATACGCAGTATTTT. Its protein product is CASSQEVAGDTDTQYF.

The chain uses TRBV5-6 and TRBJ2-7; D is unresolved. CDR1 and CDR2 (germline): SGHDT, YYEEEE. The V end was cut by 1 base, the J end by 5 bases, with 10 bases between. The CDR3 totals 13 residues. CDR3 amino acids: CASSLPLSDEQYF. Written as DNA, the CDR3 is TGTGCCAGCAGCTTGCCCCTATCGGACGAGCAGTACTTC.

V gene TRBV24-1 combines with J gene TRBJ2-5; 8 bases agree with TRBD1. The CDR3 has 15 amino acids. The V gene end was trimmed by 4 bases and the J gene end by 5 bases; junction bases not matched to a gene: 8. Germline V gene sequence: CDR1 KGHDR, CDR2 SFDVKD. The DNA for the CDR3 is TGTGCCACCAGTGACACAGACAGGGGTGGCGAGACCCAGTACTTC. Protein: CATSDTDRGGETQYF.

This clone showed up just once. In nucleotides, the CDR3 is TGTGCCAGCAGGGGGGATAGCAATCAGCCCCAGCATTTT. Encoded protein: CASRGDSNQPQHF. The V call is TRBV10-3, the J call TRBJ1-5; 7 bases map to TRBD1. The V segment lost 10 bases and the J segment 0 bases; nucleotides outside the gene matches: 3. The CDR3 runs to 13 residues. The germline V gene encodes CDR1 ENHRY and CDR2 SYGVKD.

The chain recombines TRBV3-1 (or the pseudogene TRBV3-2) with TRBJ1-3; TRBD1 matches at 9 bases. Trimming removed 1 base from V and 0 bases from J; junction bases left unmatched: 7. CDR3 length: 18 amino acids. Looked up from germline, CDR1 is LGHDT and CDR2 is YNNKEL (reference sequence). CDR3 loop: CASSQGGQGRDSGNTIYF. CDR3 sequence (DNA): TGTGCCAGCAGCCAAGGCGGACAGGGGAGGGACTCTGGAAACACCATATATTTT.

The rearrangement joins TRBV11-3 to TRBJ2-3; D is unclear. Germline V gene sequence: CDR1 SGHNT, CDR2 YENEEA. V was clipped by 5 bases and J by 4 bases, with 13 bases between them. The CDR3 contains 14 residues. CDR3 protein: CASSPSSASDTQYF. The CDR3 DNA sequence: TGTGCCAGCAGCCCAAGTTCGGCGTCAGATACGCAGTATTTT.

V usage is TRBV5-1 and J usage is TRBJ1-5; tentative D call: TRBD1 (5 bases). The CDR3 contains 15 residues. The V gene lost 1 base and the J gene lost 2 bases, with 10 bases spanning the gap. Germline-derived CDR1 and CDR2 are SGHRS and YFSETQ. The CDR3 reads CASSLRGAGNQPQHF. The CDR3 nucleotides read TGCGCCAGCAGCTTGAGAGGGGCTGGCAATCAGCCCCAGCATTTT. Based on the CDR3 plus reference TRBV5-1 and TRBJ1-5, the full variable domain is KAGVTQTPRYLIKTRGQQVTLSCSPISGHRSVSWYQQTPGQGLQFLFEYFSETQRNKGNFPGRFSGRQFSNSRSEMNVSTLELGDSALYLCASSLRGAGNQPQHFGDGTRLSIL.

This clone has a handful of counts. This rearrangement joins TRBV4-2 to TRBJ2-7; a possible D gene is TRBD1 (6 bases). Germline V gene data show CDR1 as LGHNA and CDR2 as YNFKEQ. Trimming took off 4 bases at V and 0 bases at J, with 19 bases between the two ends. CDR3 length: 17 amino acids. The CDR3 spells CASSPGASWGSSYEQYF. The CDR3 DNA sequence: TGTGCCAGCAGCCCAGGGGCCAGTTGGGGATCCTCCTACGAGCAGTACTTC.

The chain recombines TRBV7-9 with TRBJ2-7, with 12 nucleotides matching TRBD1. This CDR3 has 19 amino acids. The V gene's germline CDR1 is SEHNR and CDR2 FQNEAQ (reference sequence). J was trimmed by 6 bases and V by 4 bases; bases with no gene match: 19. The CDR3 sequence is CASSSPWGTGGAGGGEQYF. The CDR3 coding sequence is TGTGCCAGCAGCTCCCCATGGGGGACAGGGGGCGCGGGAGGTGGCGAGCAGTACTTC.

The J gene is TRBJ1-1, the V gene TRBV7-9; tentative D call: TRBD1 (5 bases). CDR1 and CDR2 from the germline V gene are SEHNR and FQNEAQ (reference sequence). The CDR3 consists of 11 residues. Trimming removed 5 bases at V and 7 bases at J, with 8 bases between. In DNA form, the CDR3 reads TGTGCCAGCAGCCCGACAGTTGAAGCTTTCTTT. This sequence encodes CASSPTVEAFF.

Details on this clone: Germline and junction disagree at one end, which may indicate a read error. The chain carries TRBV5-1 and TRBJ2-7; TRBD2 is a possible D gene (7 bases). Germline CDR1 SGHRS, CDR2 YFSETQ. The CDR3 is 16 amino acids. Here the CDR3 DNA reads TGCGCCAGCAGCAAACAGTCTTTTTCCCCGGGGGGCATGGGGGCTTTC. The encoded protein is CASSKQSFSPGGMGAF.

The chain recombines TRBV10-2 with TRBJ1-2, with D hard to call. The CDR3 runs 13 residues. Germline assignment: CDR1 WSHSY and CDR2 SAAADI. Trimming took 3 bases from V and 1 from J, leaving 6 bases between them. CDR3 DNA: TGCGCCAGCAGTGACAGATTTAACTATGGCTACACCTTC. Translation: CASSDRFNYGYTF.

The J gene is TRBJ2-1, the V gene TRBV9, with D tentatively TRBD2 (5 bases). CDR3 length: 15 residues. V lost 0 bases to trimming and J lost 6 bases, with 13 bases between them. Germline CDR1 is SGDLS and CDR2 is YYNGEE. CDR3 sequence: CASSVEVGRGNEQFF. CDR3 bases: TGTGCCAGCAGCGTAGAGGTCGGCCGGGGCAATGAGCAGTTCTTC.

The chain is built from TRBV5-1 and TRBJ2-6; 9 bases map to TRBD1. Trimming at V came to 5 bases and at J to 0 bases, leaving 12 bases not matched to a gene. This CDR3 is built from 19 residues. CDR1 and CDR2 (germline): SGHRS, YFSETQ. The CDR3 coding sequence is TGCGCCAGCAGAACCACCTTGACAGGGGGGGGCTCTGGGGCCAACGTCCTGACTTTC. It encodes CASRTTLTGGGSGANVLTF.

Only one count was recorded for this clone. The chain employs TRBV28 and TRBJ2-3; the match to TRBD1 covers 7 bases. V lost 7 bases to trimming and J lost 1 base; unmatched junction nucleotides: 2. Looked up from germline, CDR1 is MDHEN and CDR2 is SYDVKM. This CDR3 has 13 residues. The CDR3 here is CASKGTGTDTQYF. CDR3 in DNA: TGTGCCAGCAAGGGGACAGGCACAGATACGCAGTATTTT.

V and J are TRBV28 and TRBJ1-1; 11 nucleotides line up with TRBD1. With V trimmed by 1 base and J by 1 base, 11 bases remained unmatched. From germline, CDR1 is MDHEN and CDR2 SYDVKM. The CDR3 sequence is 19 residues long. The CDR3 reads CASSLLTAGTGGGNTEAFF. CDR3 coding DNA: TGTGCCAGCAGTTTATTGACCGCCGGGACAGGGGGGGGGAACACTGAAGCTTTCTTT. The variable domain in full, completed from reference TRBV28 and TRBJ1-1, reads DVKVTQSSRYLVKRTGEKVFLECVQDMDHENMFWYRQDPGLGLRLIYFSYDVKMKEKGDIPEGYSVSREKKERFSLILESASTNQTSMYLCASSLLTAGTGGGNTEAFFGQGTRLTVV.

The rearrangement joins TRBV15 to TRBJ1-1; TRBD1 matches 7 bases. Trimming removed 4 bases from V and 3 bases from J; junction bases left unmatched: 5. This CDR3 is built from 14 residues. Germline CDR1 LNHNV, CDR2 YYDKDF (reference sequence). The CDR3 protein is CATSTMGQYTEAFF. In DNA form, the CDR3 reads TGTGCCACCAGCACCATGGGACAGTACACTGAAGCTTTCTTT.

This chain uses TRBV28 with TRBJ1-3; TRBD1 is a possible D gene (5 bases). Trimming took off 2 bases at V and 5 bases at J, with 10 bases between the two ends. The germline V gene encodes CDR1 MDHEN and CDR2 SYDVKM. The length of the CDR3 is 14 residues. The CDR3 sequence: CASSLQGGRNTIYF. The CDR3 DNA follows: TGTGCCAGCAGTTTACAGGGTGGAAGAAACACCATATATTTT.

The chain employs TRBV6-1 and TRBJ1-1; a possible D gene is TRBD1 (6 bases). CDR1 and CDR2 (germline): MNHNS, SASEGT. CDR3 length: 15 amino acids. V was trimmed by 3 bases and J by 3 bases, leaving 14 bases between them. As DNA, the CDR3 is TGTGCCAGCAGTGAGGGGGGGGGCTGGTACACTGAAGCTTTCTTT. Its translation is CASSEGGGWYTEAFF.